The entry below gives a single TCR beta chain sequence along with its context. Within the sample, other DNA sequences also encode this same CDR3. The protocol was immunoSEQ multiplex PCR, while the TCRdb copy is restricted to in-frame clones and leaves out a portion. The sample yields some 120,000 clones, 93% seen once. The sample originates from a study of control samples from healthy donors and cancer patients. CDR3 size: 14 residues. Germline CDR1 reads MNHNY; CDR2 reads SVGAGI (reference sequence). V lost 5 bases and J lost 0; bases outside the gene matches: 1. The rearrangement joins TRBV6-6 to TRBJ1-5; 7 bases match TRBD1. The clonotype originates from a young man in good health. The sequencing sample was made of blood. CDR3 DNA: TGTGCCAGCAGTCCAGGGGGTAGCAATCAGCCCCAGCATTTT. As protein: CASSPGGSNQPQHF.